This record covers a single T cell receptor (beta chain). The specificity of this receptor is unknown. Per-base quality was not reported, and no clone a single base away is much larger than it. Whole blood was collected in K2EDTA tubes by collaborating institutions according to the institutions' own protocols. For TCRbeta analysis, collaborator samples were shipped as frozen whole blood, as isolated PBMCs, or as DNA extracted from either sample type. The entry originates in a study of blood T cell repertoires in COVID-19 (TCRdb year 2020). General notes on the study: The collaborator samples originated in the United States, Italy and Spain and spanned the acute and convalescent phases of COVID-19. The repertoires were released in a freely available public database intended as a resource for research on the immune response to SARS-CoV-2. Deeply sampled blood TCRbeta repertoires from subjects exposed to, actively infected with, or recovered from COVID-19 were included in the dataset. The material from the prospective study consisted of cDNA or gDNA derived from T cells, B-cell-depleted T cells, or PBMCs. Sample metadata almost always included a de-identified subject ID, COVID-19 status, age in years and sex. The samples were drawn from the first 160 participants of the ongoing ImmuneRACE study and from 950 to 1,500 subjects provided by 6 global collaborators. Where available, HLA class I and class II types were taken from metadata supplied by the sample provider and were not determined by assay-based typing.

On the study overall, not on this receptor specifically: Clinical and demographic metadata were provided uncurated, with the amount varying by source and participant.

TCRbeta CDR3 regions were amplified from genomic DNA using the immunoSEQ Assay, a bias-controlled multiplex PCR. Concerning the study's data processing: The number of nucleated cells in each sample was estimated by amplification of reference gene primers within the assay. To quantify the absolute abundance of each unique TCRbeta CDR3 rearrangement, sequence reads were collapsed and filtered. For each sample, productive Simpson clonality was calculated by taking the square root of Simpson's diversity index across productive rearrangements. This is the immuneACCESS table as TCRdb keeps it, with only in-frame sequences that have V and J called. A part of the clones is gone; compared with another copy, unresolved V genes explain less than half, and the rest is unexplained. D and trimming were read from the DNA, whereas the V and J calls and clone size are those reported in that table. A total of 85,000 to 120,000 clones appear in this sample, more than 75% of them only once. The ten top clones hold 2.5% to 3.5% of the sample.

From the cysteine through the phenylalanine, the CDR3 covers 14 amino acids. CDR3 DNA only is kept here, 42 bases in frame from base 1. Via the germline V gene, CDR1 is SGHRS and CDR2 YFSETQ. V is pruned by 3 bases and J by 4 bases, leaving 5 bases of the junction without a gene match. The sequence was obtained from a man aged 45-60 years with active or convalescent COVID-19. The sequenced sample was peripheral blood. The chain links TRBV5-1 with TRBJ2-5; TRBD2 lines up with 8 middle nucleotides. The nucleotide sequence reads as follows: TGCGCCAGCAGCTCGACTAGCGAGAGAGAGACCCAGTACTTC. The translation is CASSSTSERETQYF.